These 5 T cell receptor beta chains came from one sample sequenced in a study of blood T cell repertoires in COVID-19 (dated by TCRdb to 2019 to 2021). Receptor libraries were prepared by the immunoSEQ multiplex PCR assay. The immuneACCESS repertoire file appears here via TCRdb, limited to in-frame rearrangements. These files lack a portion of the clones; in checked studies, under half of the deficit traces to unresolved V genes, and the cause of the others is not known. This sample lists some 500,000 clones; 85% to 90% were detected once. The top ten clones comprise 1.5% to 2% of the sample. The source material was PBMCs or T cells enriched from blood (not recorded which). The receptors derive from a middle-aged woman who had recovered from COVID-19.

This clone occurred once. The J gene is TRBJ1-2, the V gene TRBV29-1, with 9 bases lining up with TRBD1. J was trimmed by 6 bases and V by 4 bases; bases with no gene match: 6. Germline values: CDR1 SQVTM, CDR2 ANQGSEA. The CDR3 covers 13 residues. The CDR3 sequence: CSVAQGQGNGYTF. The CDR3 coding sequence is TGCAGCGTTGCCCAGGGACAGGGAAATGGCTACACCTTC.

The CDR3 protein is CASSNRGISYGYTF. In DNA form, the CDR3 reads TGTGCCAGCAGCAACCGGGGGATCAGCTATGGCTACACCTTC. The rearrangement links TRBV21-1 to TRBJ1-2. TRBV21-1 is a pseudogene segment. This CDR3 spans 14 amino acids.

The V call is TRBV2, the J call TRBJ2-5; D perhaps matches TRBD1 (6 bases). Germline V CDR1 and CDR2: SNHLY, FYNNEI. CDR3 size: 14 residues. Trimming stripped 5 bases from V and 5 bases from J, with 15 bases between. The DNA of the CDR3 is TGTGCCAGCAGTCGTCAGGGGTCACATGAGACCCAGTACTTC. Translation gives CASSRQGSHETQYF. The whole variable domain, filled in from reference TRBV2 and TRBJ2-5, reads EPEVTQTPSHQVTQMGQEVILRCVPISNHLYFYWYRQILGQKVEFLVSFYNNEISEKSEIFDDQFSVERPDGSNFTLKIRSTKLEDSAMYFCASSRQGSHETQYFGPGTRLLVL.

This clone was detected a few times. V is TRBV11-2 and J is TRBJ2-1; 8 nucleotides line up with TRBD1. The CDR3 totals 14 residues. CDR1 and CDR2 from the germline V gene are SGHAT and FQNNGV. Trimming removed 5 bases from V and 5 bases from J; junction bases left unmatched: 5. CDR3 region: CASSAGTGNNEQFF. The CDR3 DNA sequence: TGTGCCAGCAGCGCGGGGACAGGAAACAATGAGCAGTTCTTC.

The chain employs TRBV18 and TRBJ2-7; a possible D gene is TRBD2 (6 bases). V was cut by 0 bases and J by 4 bases, with 7 bases left in between. Germline V gene lookup returns CDR1 KGHSH and CDR2 LQKENI. This CDR3 contains 13 residues. CDR3 protein: CASSPPAGYEQYF. In DNA form, the CDR3 reads TGTGCCAGCTCACCACCGGCGGGATACGAGCAGTACTTC.